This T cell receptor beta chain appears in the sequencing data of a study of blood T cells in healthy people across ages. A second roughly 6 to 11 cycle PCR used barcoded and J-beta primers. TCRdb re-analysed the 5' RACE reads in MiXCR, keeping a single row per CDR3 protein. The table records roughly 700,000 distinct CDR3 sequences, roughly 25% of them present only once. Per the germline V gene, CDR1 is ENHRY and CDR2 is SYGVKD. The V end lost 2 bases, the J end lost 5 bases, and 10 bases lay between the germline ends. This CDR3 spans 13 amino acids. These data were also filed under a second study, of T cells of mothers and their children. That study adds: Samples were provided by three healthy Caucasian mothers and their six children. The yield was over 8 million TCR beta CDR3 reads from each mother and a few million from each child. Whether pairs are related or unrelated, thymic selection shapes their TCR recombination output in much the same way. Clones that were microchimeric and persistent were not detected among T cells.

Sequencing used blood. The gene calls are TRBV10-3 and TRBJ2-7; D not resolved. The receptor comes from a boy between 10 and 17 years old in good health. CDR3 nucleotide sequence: TGTGCCATCAGTGAGGGCCCGGGCGACGAGCAGTACTTC. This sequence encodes CAISEGPGDEQYF.